Shown below are 21 T cell receptor beta chains from a single sample sequenced in a study of STAT5B mutations in CD4+ large granular lymphocyte leukemia. Sequencing was performed with immunoSEQ multiplex PCR; in TCRdb, only in-frame clones are kept and a portion is missing. The sample lists approximately 27,000 clones; 65% to 90% were seen once. Sequenced material: CD4+ T cells from blood buffy coats. These receptors were taken from a human donor in good health.

The gene calls are TRBV6-1 and TRBJ1-1; D is uncertain. Trimming took 7 bases from V and 2 from J, leaving 8 bases between them. The germline V gene has CDR1 MNHNS and CDR2 SASEGT. The CDR3 contains 12 residues. CDR3 in DNA: TGTGCCAGCATGGAGGGAAACACTGAAGCTTTCTTT. Its translation is CASMEGNTEAFF.

The sample holds one count of this clone. V gene TRBV5-1 combines with J gene TRBJ2-3, with D maybe TRBD2 (6 bases). There are 15 residues in the CDR3. Germline loops: CDR1 SGHRS, CDR2 YFSETQ. Deletions cut 7 bases from V and 2 bases from J, with 17 bases between. The CDR3 protein is CASFEGAGPTDTQYF. DNA of the CDR3: TGCGCCAGCTTTGAGGGCGCGGGGCCCACAGATACGCAGTATTTT.

The V gene is TRBV5-8, the J gene TRBJ1-2; D is possibly TRBD1 (6 bases). Trimming shortened V by 2 bases and J by 6 bases, and 17 bases separated the two germline ends. This CDR3 is built from 15 residues. Germline-derived CDR1 and CDR2 are SGHTS and YDEGEE. The CDR3 region is CASSFSGARLNGYTF. Written as DNA, the CDR3 is TGTGCCAGCAGCTTTTCAGGGGCGAGGTTGAATGGCTACACCTTC.

The V call is TRBV19, the J call TRBJ1-1, with no clear D. This CDR3 has 14 amino acids. Per germline, CDR1 LNHDA and CDR2 SQIVND (reference sequence). With 6 bases removed from V and 1 base from J, the gap between germline ends came to 12 bases. CDR3 sequence reads: CASRYRGKNTEAFF. CDR3 nucleotides: TGTGCCAGTAGGTACAGAGGGAAGAACACTGAAGCTTTCTTT.

The chain combines TRBV5-1 with TRBJ1-4, with 7 bases that match TRBD1. CDR3 length: 14 amino acids. J gave up 7 bases and V 1 base, and 4 bases lay outside the gene matches. CDR1 and CDR2 from the germline V gene are SGHRS and YFSETQ. The DNA of the CDR3 is TGCGCCAGCAGCTTGACAGGGGTCGGTGAAAAACTGTTTTTT. It encodes CASSLTGVGEKLFF.

This chain connects TRBV27 to TRBJ2-7, with D hard to call. The germline gives CDR1 MNHEY, CDR2 SMNVEV (reference sequence). The CDR3 extends over 14 amino acids. Trimming removed 6 bases from V and 2 bases from J, with 14 bases in between. Written as DNA, the CDR3 is TGTGCCAGCAGCCCCCGACTCCCCCCCTACGAGCAGTACTTC. This codes for CASSPRLPPYEQYF.

The chain couples TRBV4-1 to TRBJ1-1; 7 positions agree with TRBD1. The trim removed 4 bases at V and 1 base at J, leaving 0 bases unmatched. The length of the CDR3 is 13 residues. Germline V gene sequence: CDR1 MGHRA, CDR2 YSYEKL. CDR3 bases: TGCGCCAGCAGCCGGGACAGGAACACTGAAGCTTTCTTT. Encoded protein: CASSRDRNTEAFF.

The chain carries TRBV19 and TRBJ2-1; a possible D gene is TRBD2 (5 bases). Trimming shortened V by 3 bases and J by 2 bases, and 11 bases separated the two germline ends. Germline values: CDR1 LNHDA, CDR2 SQIVND (reference sequence). The CDR3 loop spans 15 amino acids. CDR3 bases: TGTGCCAGTAGTATTGAGGGCCTTACCTACAATGAGCAGTTCTTC. It translates to CASSIEGLTYNEQFF.

V is TRBV15 and J is TRBJ1-3; D might be TRBD1 (5 bases). In germline, CDR1 is LNHNV, CDR2 YYDKDF (reference sequence). This CDR3 is 16 amino acids long. V was shortened by 1 base and J by 4 bases, with 14 bases between the two germline ends. The CDR3 sequence: CATSRGRRGEGNTIYF. CDR3 sequence (DNA): TGTGCCACCAGCAGAGGTAGAAGGGGAGAGGGAAACACCATATATTTT.

This clone was found a few times. The chain carries TRBV28 and TRBJ1-6; D gene unclear. There are 16 residues in the CDR3. Trimming removed 1 base at V and 2 bases at J, with 9 bases between. The germline V gene has CDR1 MDHEN and CDR2 SYDVKM. The CDR3 bases are TGTGCCAGCAGTTTATCCGGCGGTACCTATAATTCACCCCTCCACTTT. Amino acid sequence: CASSLSGGTYNSPLHF.

V usage is TRBV25-1 and J usage is TRBJ2-2, with 7 bases lining up with TRBD1. From germline, CDR1 is MGHDK and CDR2 SYGVNS. V gave up 7 bases and J gave up 1 base; unmatched junction bases: 6. The CDR3 loop spans 15 amino acids. The CDR3 loop is CASTGTAWNTGELFF. CDR3 DNA: TGTGCCAGCACCGGGACAGCATGGAACACCGGGGAGCTGTTTTTT. Full variable domain (rest looked up from reference TRBV25-1 and TRBJ2-2): EADIYQTPRYLVIGTGKKITLECSQTMGHDKMYWYQQDPGMELHLIHYSYGVNSTEKGDLSSESTVSRIRTEHFPLTLESARPSHTSQYLCASTGTAWNTGELFFGEGSRLTVL.

This clone came up once. This chain links TRBV14 with TRBJ1-3; tentative D call: TRBD1 (6 bases). This CDR3 contains 14 residues. Trimming removed 3 bases from V and 5 bases from J, with 11 bases in between. The germline V gene encodes CDR1 SGHDN and CDR2 FVKESK. This CDR3 is CASSHRDTRNTIYF. The CDR3 region has the DNA TGTGCCAGCAGCCACCGGGACACTAGAAACACCATATATTTT.

V is TRBV7-2 and J is TRBJ2-2, with D tentatively TRBD1 (6 bases). The CDR3 is 16 residues long. In germline, CDR1 is SGHTA, CDR2 FQGNSA. V was clipped by 0 bases and J by 6 bases, with 14 bases between them. The CDR3 region is CASSLASTTGPGELFF. The CDR3 coding sequence is TGTGCCAGCAGCTTAGCGAGTACGACAGGTCCCGGGGAGCTGTTTTTT.

CDR3 DNA: TGTGCCAGCAGCCCCAGACTAGCGGGGGACGAGACCCAGTACTTC. It specifies CASSPRLAGDETQYF. The chain has TRBV9 and TRBJ2-5, with TRBD2 matching over 12 bases. V lost 4 bases to trimming and J lost 5 bases; unmatched junction nucleotides: 6. This CDR3 has 15 amino acids. Germline V gene sequence: CDR1 SGDLS, CDR2 YYNGEE.

The genes are TRBV2 and TRBJ2-2; D is unresolved. The CDR3 is 13 residues long. CDR1 SNHLY and CDR2 FYNNEI come from the germline V gene. V dropped 6 bases and J dropped 4 bases, with 9 bases sitting between them. This CDR3 reads CASRVAVTGELFF. In nucleotides, the CDR3 is TGTGCCAGCAGGGTGGCAGTCACCGGGGAGCTGTTTTTT.

The chain couples TRBV27 to TRBJ2-1, with 7 positions matching TRBD1. CDR1 MNHEY and CDR2 SMNVEV come from the germline V gene (reference sequence). Trimming at V came to 5 bases and at J to 3 bases, leaving 7 bases not matched to a gene. This CDR3 has 15 amino acids. In DNA, the CDR3 is TGTGCCAGCAGTCCCGACAGGGCAGGCTACAATGAGCAGTTCTTC. Its translation is CASSPDRAGYNEQFF.

This chain links TRBV29-1 with TRBJ1-1; D might be TRBD1 (5 bases). V dropped 0 bases and J dropped 5 bases, with 16 bases sitting between them. Germline V lookup: CDR1 SQVTM, CDR2 ANQGSEA. The CDR3 is 15 residues long. The CDR3 DNA follows: TGCAGCGTTGAAGATCTGGGGCAGGTGAGGACTGAAGCTTTCTTT. This translates into CSVEDLGQVRTEAFF.

This chain connects TRBV19 to TRBJ1-1, with 12 bases aligning to TRBD1. In germline, CDR1 is LNHDA, CDR2 SQIVND (reference sequence). The V segment lost 6 bases and the J segment 1 base; nucleotides outside the gene matches: 9. CDR3 size: 17 residues. The CDR3 DNA is TGTGCCAGTAGATTCAGGGGGACAGGGGGCACGAACACTGAAGCTTTCTTT. Its protein is CASRFRGTGGTNTEAFF. Supplemented by reference TRBV19 and TRBJ1-1, the full variable domain reads DGGITQSPKYLFRKEGQNVTLSCEQNLNHDAMYWYRQDPGQGLRLIYYSQIVNDFQKGDIAEGYSVSREKKESFPLTVTSAQKNPTAFYLCASRFRGTGGTNTEAFFGQGTRLTVV.

The CDR3 nucleotides are TGTGCCATCAGTGATTTCGTGACAGGGGGAGGTGAAGCTTTCTTT. It yields the protein CAISDFVTGGGEAFF. J is TRBJ1-1 and V is TRBV10-3; TRBD1 matches at 9 bases. The CDR3 is made up of 15 amino acids. V lost 3 bases to trimming and J lost 7 bases; unmatched junction nucleotides: 9. The germline CDR1 and CDR2 sequences are ENHRY and SYGVKD.

This clone is a singleton in its sample. The rearrangement joins TRBV7-9 to TRBJ2-5, with 8 positions matching TRBD1. CDR3 length equals 15 residues. J was trimmed by 0 bases and V by 1 base; bases with no gene match: 1. Per germline, CDR1 SEHNR and CDR2 FQNEAQ (reference sequence). Written as DNA, the CDR3 is TGTGCCAGCAGCTTAGGGGACAGGTACCAAGAGACCCAGTACTTC. Encoded protein: CASSLGDRYQETQYF. Together with reference TRBV7-9 and TRBJ2-5, the CDR3 gives the full variable domain: DTGVSQNPRHKITKRGQNVTFRCDPISEHNRLYWYRQTLGQGPEFLTYFQNEAQLEKSRLLSDRFSAERPKGSFSTLEIQRTEQGDSAMYLCASSLGDRYQETQYFGPGTRLLVL.

This sequence joins TRBV7-3 and TRBJ1-1; the D gene is possibly TRBD1 (6 bases). Germline assignment: CDR1 SGHTA and CDR2 FQGTGA. The V and J ends lost 0 bases and 0 bases respectively, with 14 bases between them. The CDR3 extends over 17 amino acids. Written as DNA, the CDR3 is TGTGCCAGCAGCTTAACCGGGACGACAGGTATGAACACTGAAGCTTTCTTT. Protein: CASSLTGTTGMNTEAFF. Complete variable domain (other parts from reference TRBV7-3 and TRBJ1-1): GAGVSQTPSNKVTEKGKYVELRCDPISGHTALYWYRQSLGQGPEFLIYFQGTGAADDSGLPNDRFFAVRPEGSVSTLKIQRTERGDSAVYLCASSLTGTTGMNTEAFFGQGTRLTVV.